A selection of T cell receptor beta chains follows, all from one sample in a study of cytomegalovirus exposure and HLA in healthy donors. Sequencing was performed with immunoSEQ multiplex PCR; in TCRdb, only in-frame clones are kept and a portion is missing. Here the sample spans some 130,000 clones, approximately 84% being singletons. Sequencing used PBMCs. These receptors all come from a boy aged 2 to 10 in good health and CMV-seronegative. The CDR3 runs from the conserved cysteine through the conserved F or W. D genes are given only for firm matches. Part of the rows lack a size; the others show once, few, many or a class for expanded clones.

len: 19
d_gene: .
j_gene: TRBJ2-6
abundance: .
v_gene: TRBV30
CDR3aa: CAWSVKGGLQGSGANVLTF
CDR3nt: TGTGCCTGGAGTGTCAAGGGGGGGCTACAGGGCTCTGGGGCCAACGTCCTGACTTTC

len: 16
d_gene: .
j_gene: TRBJ1-4
abundance: .
v_gene: TRBV2
CDR3aa: CASSEAGGPVDEKLFF
CDR3nt: TGTGCCAGCAGTGAAGCGGGGGGGCCCGTAGATGAAAAACTGTTTTTT

len: 17
d_gene: TRBD1
j_gene: TRBJ2-2
abundance: .
v_gene: TRBV15
CDR3aa: CATSRDPGTGYTGELFF
CDR3nt: TGTGCCACCAGCAGAGATCCCGGGACAGGGTACACCGGGGAGCTGTTTTTT

len: 15
d_gene: TRBD1
j_gene: TRBJ2-4
abundance: .
v_gene: TRBV19
CDR3aa: CASSIMTGAKNIQYF
CDR3nt: TGTGCCAGTAGTATAATGACAGGGGCCAAAAACATTCAGTACTTC

len: 16
d_gene: .
j_gene: TRBJ2-3
abundance: .
v_gene: TRBV11-2
CDR3aa: CASSPIRPNGADTQYF
CDR3nt: TGTGCCAGCAGCCCCATCAGACCCAACGGGGCAGATACGCAGTATTTT

len: 16
d_gene: TRBD2
j_gene: TRBJ2-5
abundance: .
v_gene: TRBV27
CDR3aa: CASSSGLAGVQETQYF
CDR3nt: TGTGCCAGCAGCTCGGGACTAGCGGGGGTCCAAGAGACCCAGTACTTC

len: 15
d_gene: .
j_gene: TRBJ1-2
abundance: .
v_gene: TRBV5-1
CDR3aa: CASSERGSANYGYTF
CDR3nt: TGCGCCAGCAGTGAGCGGGGGTCGGCTAACTATGGCTACACCTTC

len: 14
d_gene: .
j_gene: TRBJ1-6
abundance: .
v_gene: TRBV19
CDR3aa: CASSIGGNNSPLHF
CDR3nt: TGTGCCAGTAGTATCGGGGGTAATAATTCACCCCTCCACTTT

len: 14
d_gene: .
j_gene: TRBJ1-2
abundance: .
v_gene: TRBV7-8
CDR3aa: CASSLALVGSGYTF
CDR3nt: TGTGCCAGCAGCTTAGCCCTAGTGGGTAGTGGCTACACCTTC

len: 13
d_gene: .
j_gene: TRBJ2-5
abundance: .
v_gene: TRBV13
CDR3aa: CASSLDSQETQYF
CDR3nt: TGTGCCAGCAGCCTCGACAGTCAAGAGACCCAGTACTTC

len: 18
d_gene: TRBD1
j_gene: TRBJ1-1
abundance: .
v_gene: TRBV5-1
CDR3aa: CASSSPRTGEGVNTEAFF
CDR3nt: TGCGCCAGCAGCTCGCCCCGGACAGGTGAAGGGGTAAACACTGAAGCTTTCTTT

len: 15
d_gene: TRBD1
j_gene: TRBJ1-5
abundance: .
v_gene: TRBV10-3
CDR3aa: CAISVWDRGNQPQHF
CDR3nt: TGTGCCATCAGTGTATGGGACAGGGGCAATCAGCCCCAGCATTTT

len: 12
d_gene: TRBD1
j_gene: TRBJ2-1
abundance: .
v_gene: TRBV15
CDR3aa: CATSSMGQIRFF
CDR3nt: TGTGCCACCAGCAGTATGGGACAGATTAGGTTCTTC

len: 17
d_gene: TRBD2
j_gene: TRBJ2-1
abundance: .
v_gene: TRBV13
CDR3aa: CASSLGVAGAAYNEQFF
CDR3nt: TGTGCCAGCAGCTTAGGCGTAGCGGGGGCGGCGTACAATGAGCAGTTCTTC

len: 14
d_gene: TRBD1
j_gene: TRBJ2-4
abundance: .
v_gene: TRBV4-3
CDR3aa: CASSPGTGENIQYF
CDR3nt: TGCGCCAGCAGCCCCGGGACAGGGGAAAACATTCAGTACTTC

len: 15
d_gene: TRBD1
j_gene: TRBJ1-6
abundance: .
v_gene: TRBV6-1
CDR3aa: CASSSPTGEMSPLHF
CDR3nt: TGTGCCAGCAGTTCCCCCACAGGGGAGATGTCACCCCTCCACTTT

len: 13
d_gene: .
j_gene: TRBJ1-1
abundance: .
v_gene: TRBV7-8
CDR3aa: CASSLDRVSGAFF
CDR3nt: TGTGCCAGCAGCTTAGACAGGGTAAGCGGAGCTTTCTTT

len: 11
d_gene: .
j_gene: TRBJ1-2
abundance: once
v_gene: TRBV7-2
CDR3aa: CASSSSYGYTF
CDR3nt: TGTGCCAGCAGCTCTTCCTATGGCTACACCTTC

len: 14
d_gene: .
j_gene: TRBJ1-5
abundance: .
v_gene: TRBV27
CDR3aa: CASSIRQSNQPQHF
CDR3nt: TGTGCCAGCAGTATAAGACAGAGTAATCAGCCCCAGCATTTT

len: 16
d_gene: TRBD1
j_gene: TRBJ1-2
abundance: .
v_gene: TRBV29-1
CDR3aa: CSVDRGRQGAYDGYTF
CDR3nt: TGCAGCGTTGATCGTGGGAGACAGGGGGCTTACGATGGCTACACCTTC

len: 17
d_gene: TRBD1
j_gene: TRBJ1-5
abundance: .
v_gene: TRBV27
CDR3aa: CASSPTGARDSNQPQHF
CDR3nt: TGTGCCAGCAGTCCGACAGGGGCCAGGGACTCCAATCAGCCCCAGCATTTT

len: 14
d_gene: .
j_gene: TRBJ1-1
abundance: few
v_gene: TRBV5-4
CDR3aa: CASMSRGRGTEAFF
CDR3nt: TGTGCCAGCATGTCAAGGGGCAGGGGCACTGAAGCTTTCTTT

len: 16
d_gene: TRBD1
j_gene: TRBJ1-1
abundance: .
v_gene: TRBV4-1
CDR3aa: CASSQAPRDRNTEAFF
CDR3nt: TGCGCCAGCAGCCAAGCGCCAAGGGACAGGAACACTGAAGCTTTCTTT

len: 12
d_gene: .
j_gene: TRBJ1-2
abundance: .
v_gene: TRBV6-5
CDR3aa: CASSQGFYGYTF
CDR3nt: TGTGCCAGCAGCCAGGGTTTCTATGGCTACACCTTC

len: 15
d_gene: TRBD1
j_gene: TRBJ1-1
abundance: .
v_gene: TRBV7-8
CDR3aa: CASSLVGQKNTEAFF
CDR3nt: TGTGCCAGCAGCTTAGTGGGACAGAAGAACACTGAAGCTTTCTTT

len: 16
d_gene: .
j_gene: TRBJ2-3
abundance: .
v_gene: TRBV7-9
CDR3aa: CASSPSTTGDVDTQYF
CDR3nt: TGTGCCAGCAGCCCCTCGACGACAGGTGACGTGGATACGCAGTATTTT

len: 15
d_gene: TRBD2
j_gene: TRBJ2-3
abundance: .
v_gene: TRBV5-1
CDR3aa: CASSFTAGYTDTQYF
CDR3nt: TGCGCCAGCAGCTTTACAGCGGGGTACACAGATACGCAGTATTTT

len: 14
d_gene: .
j_gene: TRBJ2-7
abundance: .
v_gene: TRBV7-3
CDR3aa: CASSLNGGLYEQYF
CDR3nt: TGTGCCAGCAGCTTAAATGGGGGACTCTACGAGCAGTACTTC

len: 15
d_gene: TRBD1
j_gene: TRBJ2-3
abundance: .
v_gene: TRBV27
CDR3aa: CASSSPGQNTDTQYF
CDR3nt: TGTGCCAGCAGTTCCCCGGGACAGAACACAGATACGCAGTATTTT

len: 16
d_gene: .
j_gene: TRBJ2-1
abundance: .
v_gene: TRBV6-5
CDR3aa: CASSYSRGQGYNEQFF
CDR3nt: TGTGCCAGCAGTTACAGCAGGGGCCAGGGGTACAATGAGCAGTTCTTC

len: 16
d_gene: .
j_gene: TRBJ1-5
abundance: .
v_gene: TRBV15
CDR3aa: CATSSIRDIHNQPQHF
CDR3nt: TGTGCCACCAGCAGTATCCGGGACATACACAATCAGCCCCAGCATTTT